This TCR beta chain was captured in a study of T cell responses to AZD1222 COVID-19 vaccine. Points from the study as a whole: As reported, nearly half of all spike-specific TCRs target variant regions that are unmutated.

This table comes from immunoSEQ multiplex PCR, and its TCRdb copy is limited to in-frame clones, with some not included. This table holds about 130,000 clones, around 93% found once. Of note for this clone: Antigen specificity is unknown.

From germline, CDR1 is MDHEN and CDR2 SYDVKM. The CDR3 is 14 residues long. V lost 10 bases to trimming and J lost 4 bases, with 19 bases between them. This clonotype was sampled from an adult in good health. The chain uses TRBV28 and TRBJ1-2, with D maybe TRBD1 (6 bases). The source material was peripheral blood, sampled on day 0 of AZD1222 vaccination. The chain's CDR3 is CAILQQGDPYGYTF. The DNA of the CDR3 is TGTGCCATCCTTCAACAGGGAGACCCCTATGGCTACACCTTC.